The subject of this entry is one T cell receptor beta chain. The sample comes from a study of PD-L1 blockade in urothelial cancer. Profiled with immunoSEQ multiplex PCR; TCRdb holds only in-frame clones, not every one. This table has approximately 100,000 clones, about 90% appearing once. The germline V gene encodes CDR1 MNHEY and CDR2 SMNVEV (reference sequence). The CDR3 totals 13 residues. Between the trimmed V and J ends, which lost 5 bases and 3 bases, there was a span of 11 bases. Time point of the sample: pretreatment peripheral blood. V usage is TRBV27 and J usage is TRBJ2-7; D not resolved. The sequence came from a woman at least 80 years old with urothelial cancer. The material was PBMCs, obtained around atezolizumab (anti-PD-L1) treatment. In DNA, the CDR3 is TGTGCCAGCAGTCTCGACTGGTTCTACGAGCAGTACTTC. Protein product: CASSLDWFYEQYF.